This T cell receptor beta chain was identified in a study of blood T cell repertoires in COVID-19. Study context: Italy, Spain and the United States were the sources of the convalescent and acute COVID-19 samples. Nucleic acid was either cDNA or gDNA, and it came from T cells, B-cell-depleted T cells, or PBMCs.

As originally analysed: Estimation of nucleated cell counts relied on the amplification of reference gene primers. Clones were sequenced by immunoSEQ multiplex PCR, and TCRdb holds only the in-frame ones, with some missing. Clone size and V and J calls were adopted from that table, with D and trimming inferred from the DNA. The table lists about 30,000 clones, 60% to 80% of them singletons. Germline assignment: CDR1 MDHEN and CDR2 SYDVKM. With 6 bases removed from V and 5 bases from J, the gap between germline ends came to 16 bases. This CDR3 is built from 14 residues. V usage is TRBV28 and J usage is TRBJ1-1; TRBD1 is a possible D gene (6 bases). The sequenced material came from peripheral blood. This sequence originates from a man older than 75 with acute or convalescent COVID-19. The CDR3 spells CASRGTRRDTEAFF. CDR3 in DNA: TGTGCCAGCAGGGGGACACGCAGGGATACTGAAGCTTTCTTT.